Each of the 21 T cell receptor beta chains below was sequenced from the same sample in a study of blood T cell repertoires in COVID-19. The data were produced by immunoSEQ multiplex PCR, yet TCRdb's version contains in-frame clones alone and is incomplete. Found here are about 230,000 clones, about 80% of them singletons; the top ten hold 4.4%. Sequencing used peripheral blood. Source of these receptors: a man aged 45-60 years with active or convalescent COVID-19.

This clone was found a few times. This chain joins TRBV3-1 (or the pseudogene TRBV3-2) and TRBJ1-2; TRBD1 matches 10 bases. Germline values: CDR1 LGHDT, CDR2 YNNKEL (reference sequence). CDR3 length equals 12 residues. Unmatched junction bases numbered 4, after V lost 7 bases and J lost 8 bases. Here the CDR3 DNA reads TGTGCCAGCACCTCGACAGGGGGCGGCTACACCTTC. This gives the protein CASTSTGGGYTF.

The J gene is TRBJ1-3, the V gene TRBV13; D might be TRBD1 (6 bases). The CDR3 is 16 residues long. Germline CDR1 PRHDT, CDR2 FYEKMQ (reference sequence). V gave up 4 bases and J gave up 1 base, with 14 bases separating them. CDR3 bases: TGTGCCAGCAGCTCAAGACAGGCTGTGTCTGGAAACACCATATATTTT. Translated, it gives CASSSRQAVSGNTIYF.

The chain joins TRBV30 to TRBJ1-5; D not resolved. This CDR3 region has 14 residues. V shed 0 bases and J shed 1 base, with 7 bases lying between them. Germline CDR1 reads GTSNPN; CDR2 reads SVGIG (reference sequence). Here the CDR3 reads CAWSVYSSNQPQHF. CDR3 nucleotides: TGTGCCTGGAGTGTATACTCCAGCAATCAGCCCCAGCATTTT.

The chain couples TRBV30 to TRBJ1-3; 9 positions agree with TRBD1. V lost 4 bases to trimming and J lost 8 bases; unmatched junction nucleotides: 6. The CDR3 is 13 amino acids. The germline CDR1 and CDR2 sequences are GTSNPN and SVGIG (reference sequence). The CDR3, as DNA: TGTGCCTGGACTTACAGGGGGCCGGACACCATATATTTT. It specifies CAWTYRGPDTIYF.

This chain links TRBV12-3 or TRBV12-4 with TRBJ1-2, with 7 bases fitting TRBD1. V shed 8 bases and J 2 bases; nucleotides not matched to a gene: 2. The length of the CDR3 is 12 residues. The CDR3 DNA follows: TGTGCCAGCGCACAGGGGAACTATGGCTACACCTTC. Its translation: CASAQGNYGYTF.

The chain is built from TRBV3-1 (or the pseudogene TRBV3-2) and TRBJ2-3, with D perhaps TRBD2 (5 bases). This CDR3 spans 14 amino acids. Germline values: CDR1 LGHDT, CDR2 YNNKEL (reference sequence). V lost 4 bases to trimming and J lost 5 bases, with 13 bases between them. DNA of the CDR3: TGTGCCAGCAGCCCGGACTCGGGGAGAGATACGCAGTATTTT. It is translated as CASSPDSGRDTQYF.

The chain is built from TRBV13 and TRBJ2-1, with 12 nucleotides matching TRBD2. This CDR3 region has 16 residues. Germline CDR1 is PRHDT and CDR2 is FYEKMQ (reference sequence). J was trimmed by 7 bases and V by 3 bases; bases with no gene match: 7. The CDR3 bases are TGTGCCAGCAGCTTCGGAGGGCTAGCGGGGGGGAATGAGCAGTTCTTC. Its protein product is CASSFGGLAGGNEQFF.

The chain uses TRBV20-1 and TRBJ1-1; 10 bases are a match to TRBD1. V gave up 3 bases and J gave up 4 bases; unmatched junction bases: 5. CDR3 length: 14 residues. Germline values: CDR1 DFQATT, CDR2 SNEGSKA (reference sequence). This CDR3 reads CSASGDRGGTEAFF. The CDR3 DNA is TGCAGTGCTAGTGGGGACAGGGGTGGCACTGAAGCTTTCTTT.

The J gene is TRBJ2-1, the V gene TRBV27, with 8 bases aligning to TRBD2. This CDR3 is built from 15 residues. Per germline, CDR1 MNHEY and CDR2 SMNVEV (reference sequence). V was pared by 6 bases and J by 4 bases, with 8 bases of the junction left unmatched. The CDR3 DNA sequence: TGTGCCAGCAGAGGACCGACTAGCGCGTACAATGAGCAGTTCTTC. Translated: CASRGPTSAYNEQFF.

The chain couples TRBV6-5 to TRBJ2-7; unclear D gene. V lost 5 bases, J lost 5 bases, and 7 bases lay in between. CDR1 and CDR2 (germline): MNHEY, SVGAGI. The CDR3 is 11 residues long. For the CDR3, the DNA is TGTGCCAGCAGTCGCGACAACGAGCAGTACTTC. It yields the protein CASSRDNEQYF.

This clone was found once. The chain combines TRBV5-6 with TRBJ1-2; D gene ambiguous. This CDR3 region has 12 residues. V lost 4 bases to trimming and J lost 4 bases, with 8 bases between them. The germline V gene has CDR1 SGHDT and CDR2 YYEEEE. The CDR3, as DNA: TGTGCCAGCAGCGTAGCAGCCTATGGCTACACCTTC. It is translated as CASSVAAYGYTF.

The rearrangement links TRBV19 to TRBJ2-3; D possibly corresponds to TRBD1 (5 bases). Trimming stripped 5 bases from V and 3 bases from J, with 9 bases between. Germline CDR1 and CDR2: LNHDA and SQIVND (reference sequence). The CDR3 sequence is 13 residues long. The CDR3 loop is CASSLQGTDTQYF. The DNA for the CDR3 is TGTGCCAGTAGTCTCCAGGGTACAGATACGCAGTATTTT.

The chain has TRBV28 and TRBJ1-1; 9 bases fit TRBD1. The V gene's germline CDR1 is MDHEN and CDR2 SYDVKM. V trimming: 10 bases; J trimming: 3 bases; junction bases outside the gene matches: 6. The length of the CDR3 is 13 residues. The CDR3 region is CAITGGVYTEAFF. The CDR3 DNA sequence: TGTGCCATTACAGGGGGCGTATACACTGAAGCTTTCTTT.

The chain has TRBV30 and TRBJ2-5, with TRBD2 identical over 15 bases. In germline, CDR1 is GTSNPN, CDR2 SVGIG (reference sequence). The length of the CDR3 is 17 residues. J gave up 2 bases and V 0 bases, and 4 bases lay outside the gene matches. CDR3 residues: CAWSVGTSGGKQETQYF. The CDR3 DNA follows: TGTGCCTGGAGTGTGGGGACTAGCGGGGGGAAACAAGAGACCCAGTACTTC. Full variable domain (rest looked up from reference TRBV30 and TRBJ2-5): SQTIHQWPATLVQPVGSPLSLECTVEGTSNPNLYWYRQAAGRGLQLLFYSVGIGQISSEVPQNLSASRPQDRQFILSSKKLLLSDSGFYLCAWSVGTSGGKQETQYFGPGTRLLVL.

J is TRBJ2-1 and V is TRBV9; 7 positions agree with TRBD2. Losses at the gene ends were 0 bases for V and 7 bases for J; bases not matched to a gene: 13. Germline lookup yields CDR1 SGDLS and CDR2 YYNGEE. This CDR3 region has 17 residues. The CDR3 DNA reads TGTGCCAGCAGCGTAGGGTCGCGGGGGTCGAGCAGGAATGAGCAGTTCTTC. Translating it yields CASSVGSRGSSRNEQFF.

The chain has TRBV6-5 and TRBJ1-3; the D is unclear. The length of the CDR3 is 14 residues. Germline V gene data show CDR1 as MNHEY and CDR2 as SVGAGI. The ends were cut back, 4 bases at V and 0 bases at J, with 7 bases in the middle. CDR3 amino acids: CASSSSHSGNTIYF. The CDR3 DNA follows: TGTGCCAGCAGTTCCTCTCACTCTGGAAACACCATATATTTT.

The chain employs TRBV19 and TRBJ1-1; TRBD1 might be the D (5 bases). V was shortened by 6 bases and J by 7 bases, with 15 bases between the two germline ends. Germline values: CDR1 LNHDA, CDR2 SQIVND (reference sequence). This CDR3 has 13 amino acids. The CDR3 coding sequence is TGTGCCAGTAGGGGGGGGGAAGCGATTGAAGCTTTCTTT. Its protein product is CASRGGEAIEAFF.

The chain has TRBV3-1 (or the pseudogene TRBV3-2) and TRBJ1-2; D gene uncertain. Trimming cost V 0 bases and J 0 bases, with 5 bases left between them. This CDR3 region has 14 residues. In germline, CDR1 is LGHDT, CDR2 YNNKEL (reference sequence). The CDR3 sequence: CASSQERANYGYTF. The CDR3 DNA reads as TGTGCCAGCAGCCAAGAACGGGCTAACTATGGCTACACCTTC.

The sample holds one count of this clone. The chain is built from TRBV7-2 and TRBJ2-7; D possibly corresponds to TRBD2 (5 bases). The CDR3 runs 15 residues. Trimming pared 1 base from V and 9 bases from J, leaving 19 bases between. Germline CDR1 and CDR2: SGHTA and FQGNSA. DNA of the CDR3: TGTGCCAGCAGCTTAGGAGGGTGGTCCTCTCTCCGGCAGTACTTC. Translation gives CASSLGGWSSLRQYF.

The chain uses TRBV7-9 and TRBJ1-5; D not resolved. Trimming removed 2 bases from V and 10 bases from J, with 12 bases in between. Germline-derived CDR1 and CDR2 are SEHNR and FQNEAQ (reference sequence). This CDR3 contains 13 residues. The CDR3: CASSLRSADPQHF. The DNA for the CDR3 is TGTGCCAGCAGCTTACGCAGCGCCGACCCCCAGCATTTT.

V gene TRBV9 combines with J gene TRBJ2-1; 7 bases align to TRBD2. The germline CDR1 and CDR2 sequences are SGDLS and YYNGEE. With V trimmed by 1 base and J by 3 bases, 1 base remained unmatched. The CDR3 has 14 residues. The CDR3 DNA is TGTGCCAGCAGCGTATCGGGGGGCTACAATGAGCAGTTCTTC. Amino acid sequence: CASSVSGGYNEQFF.